This T cell receptor beta chain was documented in a study of T cell responses to AZD1222 COVID-19 vaccine (TCRdb year 2021). General notes on the study: Because spike-specific TCR depth and breadth did not differ between the two schedules, AZD1222 recipients who got a second dose at roughly 4 weeks were pooled with those who got a second dose at roughly 12 weeks. Trial participants were enrolled into age subgroups of 18-55, 56-69 and 70-plus years, which contained about 150, 27 and 61 TCR-sequenced participants, respectively. TCR sequencing was performed for roughly 250 trial participants, of whom about 200 were given two doses of AZD1222 and around 25 were given two doses of MenACWY control vaccine. Study-wide findings and limitations: The 56-69-year group was small, and its depth increase did not reach significance, likely because of low power. Because no samples from the day 14 peak response were available, repertoires could be characterized only after the peak T cell response. Most participants were white British and females outnumbered males, and the authors suggested that clonal diversity may have been underestimated. Reportedly, close to half of the unique spike-specific TCRs recognized epitopes lying outside the regions that are mutated in the B.1.351 and B.1.1.7 variants. The whole spike protein was spanned by vaccine-associated CD4 TCRs, and dominant responses were seen in regions 160-218 and 743-854. After two AZD1222 doses, spike-specific TCR breadth and depth were significantly higher than at day 0 and than in MenACWY recipients. Conclusions about previously exposed vaccinees are limited because only six or seven AZD1222 recipients were SARS-CoV-2 seropositive at baseline.

The CDR3 regions of human TCRbeta chains were analyzed by immunosequencing. Per the authors' processing: Repertoire TCRs were checked for matches against a reference library of SARS-CoV-2-specific TCRs that had been generated using the MIRA antigen-specificity platform. Breadth was defined as the fraction of unique TCRs that were SARS-CoV-2-associated, and depth was defined as the fraction of total T cells that were SARS-CoV-2-associated. Using the MIRA data, every spike-specific TCR was mapped to the spike region that the TCR reacted to and assigned to either a CD4 or a CD8 class. Log10-transformed breadth and depth values were compared by one-way ANOVA with Sidak's multiple comparisons tests. TCRdb retrieved this table from immuneACCESS and kept in-frame rearrangements only. Not all clones are present; in checked studies, unresolved V genes account for under half, and no reason is known for the remainder. The D gene and trimming were derived from the DNA, and the V and J assignments and clone size from that table. The sample yields a few hundred thousand clones; 80% to 95% were counted once. The ten largest clones capture less than 0.6% of the sample.

In the case of this clone: The antigen it recognizes is unknown. No qualities accompany the bases; no much larger clone lies one base away.

Inclusive of the bounding cysteine and phenylalanine, the CDR3 is 14 residues long. Here the CDR3 DNA is all that survives: 42 bases in frame from base 1. From V the trimming removes 4 bases and from J it removes 5 bases, while the gene matches leave 7 bases of the junction unaccounted for. CDR1 and CDR2, looked up from the germline V gene, are SQVTM and ANQGSEA. The sample's time point, from its label and the paper: baseline before first vaccination. Samples from vaccinated people were obtained from the UK trials COV001 and COV002, which included a single-blind randomized controlled phase 2/3 trial of AZD1222 (ChAdOx1 nCoV-19) in healthy adults. Trial participant PBMC samples were collected at day 0 and day 28 after the second dose for TCRbeta chain sequencing.

This TCR derives from an adult in good health. Recombination linked TRBV29-1 to TRBJ2-5; 10 middle bases align to TRBD2. Sequenced material: peripheral blood, taken on day 0 of AZD1222 vaccination. DNA sequence: TGCAGCGTTGTGTCTAGCGGGAGTCGGGAGACCCAGTACTTC. Translated, this gives CSVVSSGSRETQYF.